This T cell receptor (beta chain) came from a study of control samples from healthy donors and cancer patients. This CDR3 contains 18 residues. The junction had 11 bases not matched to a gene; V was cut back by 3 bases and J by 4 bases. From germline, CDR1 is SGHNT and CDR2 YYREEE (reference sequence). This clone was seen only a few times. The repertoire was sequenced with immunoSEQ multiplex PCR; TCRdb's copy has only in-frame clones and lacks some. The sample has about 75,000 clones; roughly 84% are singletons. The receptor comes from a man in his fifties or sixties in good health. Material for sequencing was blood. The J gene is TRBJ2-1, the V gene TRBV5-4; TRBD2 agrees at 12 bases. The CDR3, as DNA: TGTGCCAGCAGCTCGGGCGGACTAGCGGGAATGGTGTACAATGAGCAGTTCTTC. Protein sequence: CASSSGGLAGMVYNEQFF. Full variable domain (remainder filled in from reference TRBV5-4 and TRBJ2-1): ETGVTQSPTHLIKTRGQQVTLRCSSQSGHNTVSWYQQALGQGPQFIFQYYREEENGRGNFPPRFSGLQFPNYSSELNVNALELDDSALYLCASSSGGLAGMVYNEQFFGPGTRLTVL.